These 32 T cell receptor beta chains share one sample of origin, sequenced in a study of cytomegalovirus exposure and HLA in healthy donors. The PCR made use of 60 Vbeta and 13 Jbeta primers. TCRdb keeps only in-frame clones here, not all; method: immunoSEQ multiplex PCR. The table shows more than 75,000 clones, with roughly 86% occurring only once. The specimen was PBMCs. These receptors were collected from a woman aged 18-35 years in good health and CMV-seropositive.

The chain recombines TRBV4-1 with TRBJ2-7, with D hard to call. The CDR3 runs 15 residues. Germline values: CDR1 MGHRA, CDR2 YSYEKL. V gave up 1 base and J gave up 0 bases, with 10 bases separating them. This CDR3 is CASSQAHTSSYEQYF. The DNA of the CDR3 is TGCGCCAGCAGCCAAGCTCACACAAGCTCCTACGAGCAGTACTTC.

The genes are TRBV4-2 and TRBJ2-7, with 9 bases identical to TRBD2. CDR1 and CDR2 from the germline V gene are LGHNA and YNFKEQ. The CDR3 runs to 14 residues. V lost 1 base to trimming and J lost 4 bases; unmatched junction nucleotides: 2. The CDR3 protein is CASSQGLADYEQYF. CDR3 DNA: TGTGCCAGCAGCCAAGGACTAGCGGATTACGAGCAGTACTTC.

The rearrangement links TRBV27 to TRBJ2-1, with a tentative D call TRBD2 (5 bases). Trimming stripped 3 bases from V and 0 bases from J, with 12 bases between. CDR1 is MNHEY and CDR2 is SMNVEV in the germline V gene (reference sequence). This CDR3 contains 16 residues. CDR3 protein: CASSFGGSFSYNEQFF. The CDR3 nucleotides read TGTGCCAGCAGTTTCGGCGGGTCGTTCTCCTACAATGAGCAGTTCTTC.

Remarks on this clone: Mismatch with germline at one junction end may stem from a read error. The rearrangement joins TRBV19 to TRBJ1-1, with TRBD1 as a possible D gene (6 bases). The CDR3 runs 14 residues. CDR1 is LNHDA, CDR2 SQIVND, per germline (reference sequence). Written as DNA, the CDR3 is TGTGCCAGTAGTGTCAGGGGTGGACGCACTGAAACTTTCTTT. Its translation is CASSVRGGRTETFF.

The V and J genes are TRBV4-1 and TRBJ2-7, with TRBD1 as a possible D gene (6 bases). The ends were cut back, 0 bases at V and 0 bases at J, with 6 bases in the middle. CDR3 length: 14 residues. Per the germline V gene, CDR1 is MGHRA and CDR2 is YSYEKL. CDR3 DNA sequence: TGCGCCAGCAGCCAAGAGGACAGCTCCTACGAGCAGTACTTC. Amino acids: CASSQEDSSYEQYF.

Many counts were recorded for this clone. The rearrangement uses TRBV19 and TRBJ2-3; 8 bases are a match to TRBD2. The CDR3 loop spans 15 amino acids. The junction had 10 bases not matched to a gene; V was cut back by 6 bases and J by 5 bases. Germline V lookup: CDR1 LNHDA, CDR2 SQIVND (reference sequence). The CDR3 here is CASSNRGGPKDTQYF. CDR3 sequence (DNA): TGTGCCAGTAGCAATCGGGGGGGCCCTAAAGATACGCAGTATTTT. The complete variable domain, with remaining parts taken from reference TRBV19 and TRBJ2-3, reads DGGITQSPKYLFRKEGQNVTLSCEQNLNHDAMYWYRQDPGQGLRLIYYSQIVNDFQKGDIAEGYSVSREKKESFPLTVTSAQKNPTAFYLCASSNRGGPKDTQYFGPGTRLTVL.

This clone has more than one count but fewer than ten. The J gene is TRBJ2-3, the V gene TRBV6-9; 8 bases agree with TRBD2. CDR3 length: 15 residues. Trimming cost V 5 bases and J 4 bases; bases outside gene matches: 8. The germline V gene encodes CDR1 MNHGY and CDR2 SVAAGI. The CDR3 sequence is CASSAESGGADTQYF. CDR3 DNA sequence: TGTGCCAGCAGTGCGGAAAGCGGGGGTGCAGATACGCAGTATTTT.

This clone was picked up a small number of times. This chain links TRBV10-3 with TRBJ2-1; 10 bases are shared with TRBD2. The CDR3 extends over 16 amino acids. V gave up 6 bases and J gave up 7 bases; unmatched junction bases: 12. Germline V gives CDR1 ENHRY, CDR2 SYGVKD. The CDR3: CAISDLLAGARNEQFF. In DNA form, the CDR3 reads TGTGCCATCAGCGATCTTCTAGCGGGAGCTCGGAATGAGCAGTTCTTC.

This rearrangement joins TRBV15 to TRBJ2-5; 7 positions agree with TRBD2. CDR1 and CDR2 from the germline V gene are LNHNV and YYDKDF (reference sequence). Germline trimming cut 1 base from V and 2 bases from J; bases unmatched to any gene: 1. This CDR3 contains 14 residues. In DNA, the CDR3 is TGTGCCACCAGCAGAGCCGGGGGGCAAGAGACCCAGTACTTC. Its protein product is CATSRAGGQETQYF.

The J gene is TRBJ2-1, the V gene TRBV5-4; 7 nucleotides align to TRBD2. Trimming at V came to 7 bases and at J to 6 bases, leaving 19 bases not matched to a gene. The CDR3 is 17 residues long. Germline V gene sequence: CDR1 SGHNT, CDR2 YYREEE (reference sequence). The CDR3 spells CASSSGGLSAGLNEQFF. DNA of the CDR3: TGTGCCAGCTCGTCGGGGGGACTGTCAGCTGGTCTCAATGAGCAGTTCTTC.

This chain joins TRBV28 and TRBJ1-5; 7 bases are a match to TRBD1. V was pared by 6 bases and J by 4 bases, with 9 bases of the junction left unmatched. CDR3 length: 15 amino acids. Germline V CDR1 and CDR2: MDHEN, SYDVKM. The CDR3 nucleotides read TGTGCCAGCAGATCCGACAGGGACATGAATCAGCCCCAGCATTTT. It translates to CASRSDRDMNQPQHF. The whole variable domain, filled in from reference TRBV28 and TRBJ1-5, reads DVKVTQSSRYLVKRTGEKVFLECVQDMDHENMFWYRQDPGLGLRLIYFSYDVKMKEKGDIPEGYSVSREKKERFSLILESASTNQTSMYLCASRSDRDMNQPQHFGDGTRLSIL.

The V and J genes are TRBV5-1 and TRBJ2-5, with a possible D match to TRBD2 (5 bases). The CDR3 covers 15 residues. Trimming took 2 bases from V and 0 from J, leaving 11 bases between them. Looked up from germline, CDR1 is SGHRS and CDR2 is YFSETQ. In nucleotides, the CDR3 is TGCGCCAGCAGCTTTACGGGGATGTACCAAGAGACCCAGTACTTC. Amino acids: CASSFTGMYQETQYF.

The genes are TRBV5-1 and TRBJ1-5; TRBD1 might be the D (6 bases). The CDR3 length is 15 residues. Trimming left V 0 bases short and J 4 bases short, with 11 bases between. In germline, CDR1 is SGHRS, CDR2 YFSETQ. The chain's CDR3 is CASSLAGVGNQPQHF. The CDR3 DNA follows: TGCGCCAGCAGCTTGGCAGGGGTTGGGAATCAGCCCCAGCATTTT. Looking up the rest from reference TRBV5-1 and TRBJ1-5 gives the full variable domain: KAGVTQTPRYLIKTRGQQVTLSCSPISGHRSVSWYQQTPGQGLQFLFEYFSETQRNKGNFPGRFSGRQFSNSRSEMNVSTLELGDSALYLCASSLAGVGNQPQHFGDGTRLSIL.

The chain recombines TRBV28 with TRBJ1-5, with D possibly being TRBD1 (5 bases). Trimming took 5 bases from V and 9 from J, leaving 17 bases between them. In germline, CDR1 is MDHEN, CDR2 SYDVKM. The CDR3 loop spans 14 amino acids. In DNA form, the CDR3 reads TGTGCCAGCAGTGATTGGGACCTGGGAGGGCCCCAGCATTTT. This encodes CASSDWDLGGPQHF.

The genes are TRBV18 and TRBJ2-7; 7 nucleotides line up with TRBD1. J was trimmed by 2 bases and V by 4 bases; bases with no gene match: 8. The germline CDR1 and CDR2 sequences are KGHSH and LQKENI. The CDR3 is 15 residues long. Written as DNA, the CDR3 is TGTGCCAGCTCACGGACCGACAGGGTCCCCTACGAGCAGTACTTC. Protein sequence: CASSRTDRVPYEQYF. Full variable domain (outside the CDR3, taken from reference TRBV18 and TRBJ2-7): NAGVMQNPRHLVRRRGQEARLRCSPMKGHSHVYWYRQLPEEGLKFMVYLQKENIIDESGMPKERFSAEFPKEGPSILRIQQVVRGDSAAYFCASSRTDRVPYEQYFGPGTRLTVT.

Here the CDR3 DNA reads TGTGCCAGCAGCCCTTACAATGAGCAGTTCTTC. This codes for CASSPYNEQFF. The chain recombines TRBV13 with TRBJ2-1; unclear D gene. With 5 bases removed from V and 4 bases from J, the gap between germline ends came to 3 bases. The CDR3 runs 11 residues. The germline gives CDR1 PRHDT, CDR2 FYEKMQ (reference sequence).

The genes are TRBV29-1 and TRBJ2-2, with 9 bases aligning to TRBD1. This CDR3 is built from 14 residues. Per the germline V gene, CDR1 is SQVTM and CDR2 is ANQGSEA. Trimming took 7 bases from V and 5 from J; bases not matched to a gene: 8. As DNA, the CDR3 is TGCAGCGCCCTGATGGGGACAGGGACCGGGGAGCTGTTTTTT. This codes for CSALMGTGTGELFF.

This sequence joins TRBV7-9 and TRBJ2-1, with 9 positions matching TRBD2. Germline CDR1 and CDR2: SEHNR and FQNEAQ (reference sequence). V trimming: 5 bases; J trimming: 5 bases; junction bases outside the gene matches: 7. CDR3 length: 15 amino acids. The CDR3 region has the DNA TGTGCCAGCAGCAAAAGACTAGCGGAGCACAATGAGCAGTTCTTC. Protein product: CASSKRLAEHNEQFF.

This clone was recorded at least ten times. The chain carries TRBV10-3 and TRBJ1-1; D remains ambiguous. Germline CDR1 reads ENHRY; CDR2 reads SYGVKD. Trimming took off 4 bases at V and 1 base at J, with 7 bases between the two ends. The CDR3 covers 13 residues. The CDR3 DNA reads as TGTGCCATCAGTGGACAAGAGAACACTGAAGCTTTCTTT. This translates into CAISGQENTEAFF.

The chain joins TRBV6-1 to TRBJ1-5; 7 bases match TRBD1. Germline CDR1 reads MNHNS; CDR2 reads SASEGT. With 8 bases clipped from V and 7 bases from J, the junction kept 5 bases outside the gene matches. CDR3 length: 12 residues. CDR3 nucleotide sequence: TGTGCCAGCGAACAGGGGTTGCAGCCCCAGCATTTT. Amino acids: CASEQGLQPQHF.

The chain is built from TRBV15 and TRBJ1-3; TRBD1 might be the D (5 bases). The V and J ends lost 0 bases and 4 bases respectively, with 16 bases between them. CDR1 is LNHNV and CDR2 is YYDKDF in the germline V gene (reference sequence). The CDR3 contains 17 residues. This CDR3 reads CATSRDYRTATGNTIYF. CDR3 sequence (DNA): TGTGCCACCAGCAGAGATTACAGGACCGCTACAGGAAACACCATATATTTT.

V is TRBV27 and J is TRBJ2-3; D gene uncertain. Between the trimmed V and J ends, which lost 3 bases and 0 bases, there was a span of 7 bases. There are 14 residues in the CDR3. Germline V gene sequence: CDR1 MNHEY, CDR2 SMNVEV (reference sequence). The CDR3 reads CASSFADSTDTQYF. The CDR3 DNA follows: TGTGCCAGCAGTTTTGCAGATAGCACAGATACGCAGTATTTT.

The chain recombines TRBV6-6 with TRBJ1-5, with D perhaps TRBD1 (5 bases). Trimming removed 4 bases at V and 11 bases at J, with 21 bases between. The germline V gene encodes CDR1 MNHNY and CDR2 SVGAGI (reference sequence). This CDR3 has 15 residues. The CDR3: CASSSTPQGTWAQHF. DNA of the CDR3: TGTGCCAGCAGTTCCACACCTCAGGGAACATGGGCCCAGCATTTT.

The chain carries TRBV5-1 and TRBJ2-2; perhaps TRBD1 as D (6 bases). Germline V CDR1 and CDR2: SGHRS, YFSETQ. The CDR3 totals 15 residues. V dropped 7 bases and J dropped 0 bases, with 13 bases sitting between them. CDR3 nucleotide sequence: TGCGCCAGCCGAAACACAGGGACGAACACCGGGGAGCTGTTTTTT. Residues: CASRNTGTNTGELFF.

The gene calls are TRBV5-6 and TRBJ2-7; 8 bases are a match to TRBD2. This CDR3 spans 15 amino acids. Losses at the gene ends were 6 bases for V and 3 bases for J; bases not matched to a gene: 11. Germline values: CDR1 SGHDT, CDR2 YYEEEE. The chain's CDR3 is CASTYSGTLFYEQYF. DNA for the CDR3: TGTGCCAGCACCTATAGCGGGACCCTCTTCTACGAGCAGTACTTC.

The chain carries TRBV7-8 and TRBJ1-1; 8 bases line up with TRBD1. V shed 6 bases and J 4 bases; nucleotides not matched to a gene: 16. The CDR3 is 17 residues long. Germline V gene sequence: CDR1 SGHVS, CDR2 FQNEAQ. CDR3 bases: TGTGCCAGCAGGGGCGGGACAGGTCTGAAGGATAGCACTGAAGCTTTCTTT. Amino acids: CASRGGTGLKDSTEAFF.

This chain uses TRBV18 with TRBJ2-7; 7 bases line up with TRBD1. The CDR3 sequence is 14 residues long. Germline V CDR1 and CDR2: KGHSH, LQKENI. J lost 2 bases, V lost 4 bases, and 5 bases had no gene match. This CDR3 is CASSQPGQPYEQYF. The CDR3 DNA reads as TGTGCCAGCTCACAACCGGGACAGCCCTACGAGCAGTACTTC.

The CDR3 region has the DNA TGTGCCAGTAGTATAGATGGGGACAGGATATACAATGAGCAGTTCTTC. Protein: CASSIDGDRIYNEQFF. The J gene is TRBJ2-1, the V gene TRBV19; TRBD1 aligns across 8 bases. The CDR3 totals 16 residues. Per the germline V gene, CDR1 is LNHDA and CDR2 is SQIVND (reference sequence). V shed 0 bases, J shed 4 bases, and the junction held 5 bases outside the gene matches.

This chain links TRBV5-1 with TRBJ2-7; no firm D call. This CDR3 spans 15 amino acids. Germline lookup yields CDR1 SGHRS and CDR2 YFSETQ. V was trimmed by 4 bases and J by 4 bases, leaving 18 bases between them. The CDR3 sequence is CASSPTSLIMYEQYF. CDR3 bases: TGCGCCAGCAGCCCTACTTCCCTTATCATGTACGAGCAGTACTTC.

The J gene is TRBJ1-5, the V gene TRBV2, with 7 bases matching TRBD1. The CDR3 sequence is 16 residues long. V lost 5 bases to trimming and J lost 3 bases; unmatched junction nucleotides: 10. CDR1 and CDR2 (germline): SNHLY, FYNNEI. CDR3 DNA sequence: TGTGCCAGCAGTCTAGAGACAGGGTGGACCAATCAGCCCCAGCATTTT. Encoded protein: CASSLETGWTNQPQHF.

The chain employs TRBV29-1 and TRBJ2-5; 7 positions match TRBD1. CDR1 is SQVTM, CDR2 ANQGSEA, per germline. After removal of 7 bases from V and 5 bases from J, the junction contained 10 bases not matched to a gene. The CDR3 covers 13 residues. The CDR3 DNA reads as TGCAGCGCCGTGAACAGGGGTGTGGAGACCCAGTACTTC. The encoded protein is CSAVNRGVETQYF.

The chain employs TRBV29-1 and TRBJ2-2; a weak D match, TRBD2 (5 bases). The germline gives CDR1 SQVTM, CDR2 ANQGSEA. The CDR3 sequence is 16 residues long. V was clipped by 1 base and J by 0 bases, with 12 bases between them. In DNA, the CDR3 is TGCAGCGTTGAAGTCTTGGACTCCGCGAACACCGGGGAGCTGTTTTTT. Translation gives CSVEVLDSANTGELFF.